Listed here are 11 T cell receptor beta chains from one sample, sequenced in a study of shared clonotypes between healthy human individuals. The protocol was immunoSEQ multiplex PCR, while the TCRdb copy is restricted to in-frame clones and leaves out a portion. Among roughly 2 million clones listed, approximately 96% were seen once. The sample comprised naive CD4+ T cells sorted from blood. Regarding subset: CD45RA+ positively selected. These receptors came from a man aged 18 to 29 in good health.

The chain couples TRBV5-1 to TRBJ2-7; 9 nucleotides agree with TRBD2. The CDR3 loop spans 15 amino acids. The V gene end was trimmed by 1 base and the J gene end by 3 bases; junction bases not matched to a gene: 5. Germline-derived CDR1 and CDR2 are SGHRS and YFSETQ. The CDR3 protein is CASSLNSGSGYEQYF. The CDR3 nucleotides are TGCGCCAGCAGCTTGAATAGCGGGAGTGGCTACGAGCAGTACTTC. Looking up the rest from reference TRBV5-1 and TRBJ2-7 gives the full variable domain: KAGVTQTPRYLIKTRGQQVTLSCSPISGHRSVSWYQQTPGQGLQFLFEYFSETQRNKGNFPGRFSGRQFSNSRSEMNVSTLELGDSALYLCASSLNSGSGYEQYFGPGTRLTVT.

The rearrangement joins TRBV4-1 to TRBJ1-5; 7 bases agree with TRBD1. Germline CDR1 MGHRA, CDR2 YSYEKL. The CDR3 loop spans 16 amino acids. Germline trimming cut 5 bases from V and 2 bases from J; bases unmatched to any gene: 9. The CDR3 loop is CASSSRGGGRNQPQHF. CDR3 nucleotides: TGCGCCAGCAGCTCCAGGGGGGGTGGTCGCAATCAGCCCCAGCATTTT.

This rearrangement joins TRBV5-1 to TRBJ1-4; D not certain. This CDR3 has 14 amino acids. V lost 0 bases to trimming and J lost 8 bases, with 11 bases between them. Germline values: CDR1 SGHRS, CDR2 YFSETQ. The CDR3 DNA sequence: TGCGCCAGCAGCTTGGCCACGGCGGGGGAAAAACTGTTTTTT. This translates into CASSLATAGEKLFF. Full variable domain (rest looked up from reference TRBV5-1 and TRBJ1-4): KAGVTQTPRYLIKTRGQQVTLSCSPISGHRSVSWYQQTPGQGLQFLFEYFSETQRNKGNFPGRFSGRQFSNSRSEMNVSTLELGDSALYLCASSLATAGEKLFFGSGTQLSVL.

The chain uses TRBV2 and TRBJ2-6; no clear D. V lost 4 bases and J 0 bases, leaving 7 bases between the germline ends. The CDR3 runs 15 residues. Germline CDR1 SNHLY, CDR2 FYNNEI. CDR3 bases: TGTGCCAGCAGTGGGGCCCGCTCTGGGGCCAACGTCCTGACTTTC. Residues: CASSGARSGANVLTF.

This chain joins TRBV5-5 and TRBJ1-5; D unclear. The CDR3 length is 15 residues. Per germline, CDR1 SGHKS and CDR2 YYEKEE (reference sequence). The V gene lost 0 bases and the J gene lost 0 bases, with 7 bases spanning the gap. This chain's CDR3 is CASSLAATSNQPQHF. CDR3 sequence (DNA): TGTGCCAGCAGCTTGGCAGCCACTAGCAATCAGCCCCAGCATTTT. Combining the CDR3 with reference TRBV5-5 and TRBJ1-5 gives the whole variable domain DAGVTQSPTHLIKTRGQQVTLRCSPISGHKSVSWYQQVLGQGPQFIFQYYEKEERGRGNFPDRFSARQFPNYSSELNVNALLLGDSALYLCASSLAATSNQPQHFGDGTRLSIL.

The gene calls are TRBV7-8 and TRBJ1-6; 9 nucleotides line up with TRBD1. Germline CDR1 reads SGHVS; CDR2 reads FQNEAQ. Trimming took 5 bases from V and 1 from J; bases not matched to a gene: 9. The CDR3 is 18 residues long. The CDR3 region is CASSLRWDRDSYNSPLHF. CDR3 DNA: TGTGCCAGCAGCCTCCGTTGGGACAGGGATTCCTATAATTCACCCCTCCACTTT.

V usage is TRBV7-9 and J usage is TRBJ1-3; 7 bases agree with TRBD1. The germline V gene has CDR1 SEHNR and CDR2 FQNEAQ (reference sequence). The V segment lost 1 base and the J segment 7 bases; nucleotides outside the gene matches: 10. The CDR3 sequence is 16 residues long. The DNA for the CDR3 is TGTGCCAGCAGCTTAGACAGGGGCCCGAGCGGGAACACCATATATTTT. Its protein product is CASSLDRGPSGNTIYF.

The chain has TRBV5-1 and TRBJ1-1; D is possibly TRBD1 (5 bases). Per the germline V gene, CDR1 is SGHRS and CDR2 is YFSETQ. This CDR3 spans 13 amino acids. V gave up 1 base and J gave up 5 bases, with 9 bases separating them. The CDR3 sequence is CASSLNGGTEAFF. CDR3 sequence (DNA): TGCGCCAGCAGCTTGAACGGGGGAACTGAAGCTTTCTTT.

This clone came up once. The V and J genes are TRBV2 and TRBJ1-1; 8 positions match TRBD1. Germline V gene data show CDR1 as SNHLY and CDR2 as FYNNEI. V was pared by 7 bases and J by 3 bases, with 4 bases of the junction left unmatched. The CDR3 totals 13 residues. The CDR3 loop reads CASTKTGDTEAFF. CDR3 bases: TGTGCCAGCACCAAGACAGGGGACACTGAAGCTTTCTTT.

This sequence joins TRBV30 and TRBJ2-1, with 13 nucleotides matching TRBD2. V lost 2 bases and J lost 6; bases outside the gene matches: 10. The germline CDR1 and CDR2 sequences are GTSNPN and SVGIG (reference sequence). This CDR3 has 17 amino acids. CDR3 nucleotide sequence: TGTGCCTGGAGTACCATGCGGACTAGCGGGGGCCCCAATGAGCAGTTCTTC. This codes for CAWSTMRTSGGPNEQFF.

The V and J genes are TRBV7-9 and TRBJ1-4, with no clear D. Deletions cut 5 bases from V and 4 bases from J, with 5 bases between. The CDR3 loop spans 12 amino acids. Germline V CDR1 and CDR2: SEHNR, FQNEAQ (reference sequence). The CDR3 spells CASSAGNEKLFF. CDR3 in DNA: TGTGCCAGCAGCGCTGGTAATGAAAAACTGTTTTTT.